This T cell receptor beta chain was recorded in a study of CD8+ T cells in alopecia areata. Study conclusions and caveats: With tofacitinib ongoing, many expanded lesional clones persisted in both scalp and blood.

Extraction of RNA preceded its reverse transcription into cDNA, which served as the sequencing template. This table comes from immunoSEQ multiplex PCR, and its TCRdb copy is limited to in-frame clones, with some not included. The repertoire has roughly 3,200 clones, more than 60% of them found once; the top ten carry 4% to 5.5%. In regard to this clone: As yet, its antigen is unknown.

The treatment here: oral pan-JAK inhibitor, 5-10 mg twice daily. Peripheral blood and lesional scalp punch biopsies were taken from alopecia areata patients. V lost 5 bases to trimming and J lost 6 bases; unmatched junction nucleotides: 9. CDR1 and CDR2 from the germline V gene are MDHEN and SYDVKM. The CDR3 length is 17 residues. The sequence was collected from a human donor with alopecia areata. The gene calls are TRBV28 and TRBJ2-1; 14 bases fit TRBD2. The source material was skin, sampled at week 24, from a patient treated with tofacitinib. CDR3: CASSQNTGTSGGNEQFF. The DNA of the CDR3 is TGTGCCAGCAGTCAAAACACCGGGACTAGCGGGGGCAATGAGCAGTTCTTC.